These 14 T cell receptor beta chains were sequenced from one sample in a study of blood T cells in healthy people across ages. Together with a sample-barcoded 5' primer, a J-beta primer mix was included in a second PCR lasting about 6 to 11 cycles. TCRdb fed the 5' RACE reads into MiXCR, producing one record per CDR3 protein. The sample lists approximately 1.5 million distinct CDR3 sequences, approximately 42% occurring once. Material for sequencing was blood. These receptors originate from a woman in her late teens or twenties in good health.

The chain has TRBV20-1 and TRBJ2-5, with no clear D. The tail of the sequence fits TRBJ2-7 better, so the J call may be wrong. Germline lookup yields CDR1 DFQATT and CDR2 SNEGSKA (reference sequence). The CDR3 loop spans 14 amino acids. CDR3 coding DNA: TGCAGTGCTAGAGAATTACTCCTTTCGAACGAGCAGTACTTC. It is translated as CSARELLLSNEQYF.

The CDR3 region has the DNA TGCAGTGCTAGAGACGATGGGACAGGGGACTTTTGGAGTCAAGAGACCCAGTACTTC. It encodes CSARDDGTGDFWSQETQYF. This rearrangement joins TRBV20-1 to TRBJ2-5, with 10 bases matching TRBD1. The CDR3 covers 19 residues. The V segment lost 0 bases and the J segment 2 bases; nucleotides outside the gene matches: 15. CDR1 and CDR2 from the germline V gene are DFQATT and SNEGSKA (reference sequence).

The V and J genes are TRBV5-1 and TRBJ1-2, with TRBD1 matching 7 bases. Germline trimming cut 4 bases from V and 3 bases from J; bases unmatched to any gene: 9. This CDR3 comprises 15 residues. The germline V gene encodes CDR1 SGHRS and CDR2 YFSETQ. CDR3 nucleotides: TGCGCCAGCAGCCAGACAGGGAGCTATGACTATGGCTACACCTTC. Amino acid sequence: CASSQTGSYDYGYTF.

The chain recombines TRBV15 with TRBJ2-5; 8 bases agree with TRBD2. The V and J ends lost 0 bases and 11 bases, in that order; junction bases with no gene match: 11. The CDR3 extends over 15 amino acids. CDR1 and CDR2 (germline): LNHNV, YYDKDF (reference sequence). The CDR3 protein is CATSRDERGHNEQYF. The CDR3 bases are TGTGCCACCAGCAGAGATGAGCGGGGGCACAATGAGCAGTACTTC.

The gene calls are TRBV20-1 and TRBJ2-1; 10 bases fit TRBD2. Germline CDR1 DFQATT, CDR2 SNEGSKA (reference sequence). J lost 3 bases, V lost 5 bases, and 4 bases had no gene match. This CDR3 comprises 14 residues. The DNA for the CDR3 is TGCAGTGCTGTAAGGACTAGCGGCTACAATGAGCAGTTCTTC. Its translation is CSAVRTSGYNEQFF.

The CDR3 nucleotides are TGTGCCAGCAGTTTAATCCTAGCGGGGGGTTTCTCCTACAATGAGCAGTTCTTC. Protein sequence: CASSLILAGGFSYNEQFF. The chain joins TRBV12-3 or TRBV12-4 to TRBJ2-1; the match to TRBD2 covers 11 bases. The CDR3 contains 18 residues. The trim removed 2 bases at V and 0 bases at J, leaving 6 bases unmatched.

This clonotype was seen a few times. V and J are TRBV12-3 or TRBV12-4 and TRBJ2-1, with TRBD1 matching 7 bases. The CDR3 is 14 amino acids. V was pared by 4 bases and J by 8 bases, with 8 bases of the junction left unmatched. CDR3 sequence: CASSSPGGRYEQFF. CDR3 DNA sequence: TGTGCCAGCAGTTCCCCAGGGGGAAGGTATGAGCAGTTCTTC.

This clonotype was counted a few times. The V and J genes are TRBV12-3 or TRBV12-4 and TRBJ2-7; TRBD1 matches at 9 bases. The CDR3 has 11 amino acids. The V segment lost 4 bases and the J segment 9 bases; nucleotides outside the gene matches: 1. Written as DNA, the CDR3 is TGTGCCAGCAGTTCGGGACAGGGGCAGTACTTC. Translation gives CASSSGQGQYF.

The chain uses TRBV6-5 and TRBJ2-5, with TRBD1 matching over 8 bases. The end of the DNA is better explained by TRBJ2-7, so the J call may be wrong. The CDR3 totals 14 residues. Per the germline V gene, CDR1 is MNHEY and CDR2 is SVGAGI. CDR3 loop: CASTRRQGTYEQYF. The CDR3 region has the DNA TGTGCCAGCACGAGGCGACAGGGGACCTACGAGCAGTACTTC.

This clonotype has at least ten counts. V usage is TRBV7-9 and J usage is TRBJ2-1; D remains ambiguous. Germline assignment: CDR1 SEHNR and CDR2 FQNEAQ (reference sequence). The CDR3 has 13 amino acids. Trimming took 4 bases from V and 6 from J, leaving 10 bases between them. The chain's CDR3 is CASSSVGSNEQFF. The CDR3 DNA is TGTGCCAGCAGCTCCGTGGGCTCCAATGAGCAGTTCTTC.

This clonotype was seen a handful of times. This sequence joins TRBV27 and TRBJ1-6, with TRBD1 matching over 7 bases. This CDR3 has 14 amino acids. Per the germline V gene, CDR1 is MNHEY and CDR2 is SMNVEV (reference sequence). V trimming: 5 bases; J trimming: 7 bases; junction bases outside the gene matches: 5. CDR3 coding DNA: TGTGCCAGCAGTGTAGACAGGGCAAATTCACCCCTCCACTTT. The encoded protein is CASSVDRANSPLHF.

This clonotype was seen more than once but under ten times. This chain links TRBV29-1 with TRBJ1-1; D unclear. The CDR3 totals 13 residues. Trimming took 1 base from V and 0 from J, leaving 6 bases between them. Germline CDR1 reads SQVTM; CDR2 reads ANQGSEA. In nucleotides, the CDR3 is TGCAGCGTTGAAGGTCCCCTGAACACTGAAGCTTTCTTT. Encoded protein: CSVEGPLNTEAFF.

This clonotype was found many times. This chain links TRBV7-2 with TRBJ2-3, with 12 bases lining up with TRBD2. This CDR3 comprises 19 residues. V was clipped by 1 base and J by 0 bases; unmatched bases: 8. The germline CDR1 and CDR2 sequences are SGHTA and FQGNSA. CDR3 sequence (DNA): TGTGCCAGCAGCTTAGGTCGGACTAGCGGGGCTTCTAGCACAGATACGCAGTATTTT. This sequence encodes CASSLGRTSGASSTDTQYF.

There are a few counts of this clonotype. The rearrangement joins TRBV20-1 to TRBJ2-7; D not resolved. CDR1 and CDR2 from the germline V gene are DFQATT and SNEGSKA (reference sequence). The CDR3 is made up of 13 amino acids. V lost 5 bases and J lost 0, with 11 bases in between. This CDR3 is CSAPGVLSYEQYF. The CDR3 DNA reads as TGCAGTGCTCCCGGCGTCCTCTCCTACGAGCAGTACTTC.